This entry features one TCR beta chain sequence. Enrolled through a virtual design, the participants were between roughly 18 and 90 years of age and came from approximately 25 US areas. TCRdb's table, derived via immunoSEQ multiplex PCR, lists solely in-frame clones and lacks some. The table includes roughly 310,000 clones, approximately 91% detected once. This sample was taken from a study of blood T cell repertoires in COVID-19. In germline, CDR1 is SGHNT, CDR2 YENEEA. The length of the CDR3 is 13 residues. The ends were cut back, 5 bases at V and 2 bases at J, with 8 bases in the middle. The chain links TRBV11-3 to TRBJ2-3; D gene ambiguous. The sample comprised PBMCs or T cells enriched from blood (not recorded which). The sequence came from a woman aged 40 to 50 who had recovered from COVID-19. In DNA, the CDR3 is TGTGCCAGCAGCCACGACAACACAGATACGCAGTATTTT. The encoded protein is CASSHDNTDTQYF. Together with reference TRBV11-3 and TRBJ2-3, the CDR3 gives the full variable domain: EAGVVQSPRYKIIEKKQPVAFWCNPISGHNTLYWYLQNLGQGPELLIRYENEEAVDDSQLPKDRFSAERLKGVDSTLKIQPAELGDSAVYLCASSHDNTDTQYFGPGTRLTVL.